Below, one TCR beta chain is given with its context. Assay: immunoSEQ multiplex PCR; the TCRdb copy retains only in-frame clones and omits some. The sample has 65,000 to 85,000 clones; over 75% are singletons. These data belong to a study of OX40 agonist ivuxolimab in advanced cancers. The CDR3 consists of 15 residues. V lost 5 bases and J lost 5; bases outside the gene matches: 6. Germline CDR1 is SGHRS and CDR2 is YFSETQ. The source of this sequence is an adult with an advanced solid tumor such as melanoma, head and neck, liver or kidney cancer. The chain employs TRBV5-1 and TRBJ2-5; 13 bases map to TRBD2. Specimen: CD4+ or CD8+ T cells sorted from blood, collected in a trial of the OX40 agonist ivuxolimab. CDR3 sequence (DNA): TGCGCCAGCAGACTAGCGGGGGGGACCCGGGAGACCCAGTACTTC. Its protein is CASRLAGGTRETQYF.